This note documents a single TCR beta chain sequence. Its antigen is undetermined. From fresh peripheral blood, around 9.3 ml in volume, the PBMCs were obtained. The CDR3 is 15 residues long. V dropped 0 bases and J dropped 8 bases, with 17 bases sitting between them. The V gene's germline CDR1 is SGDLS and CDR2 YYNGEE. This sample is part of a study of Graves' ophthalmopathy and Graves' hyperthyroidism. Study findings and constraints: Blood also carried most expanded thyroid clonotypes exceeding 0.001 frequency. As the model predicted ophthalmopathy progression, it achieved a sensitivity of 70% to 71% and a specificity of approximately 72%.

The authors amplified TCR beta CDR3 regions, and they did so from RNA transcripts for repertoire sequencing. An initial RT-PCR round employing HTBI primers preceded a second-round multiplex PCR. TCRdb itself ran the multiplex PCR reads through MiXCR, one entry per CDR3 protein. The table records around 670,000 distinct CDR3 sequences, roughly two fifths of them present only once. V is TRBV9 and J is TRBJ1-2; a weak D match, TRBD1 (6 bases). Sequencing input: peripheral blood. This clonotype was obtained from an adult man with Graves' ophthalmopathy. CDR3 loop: CASSVEVTGMRGYTF. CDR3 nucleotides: TGTGCCAGCAGCGTAGAGGTAACAGGGATGCGAGGCTACACCTTC.